The source of this T cell receptor (beta chain) is a study of blood T cell repertoires in COVID-19. Overall study context: From T cells, B-cell-depleted T cells, or PBMCs came the material, which was cDNA or gDNA.

Using immunoSEQ multiplex PCR, the repertoire was profiled, and TCRdb retains in-frame clones only, with some absent. The sample lists 300,000 to 350,000 clones; about nine tenths were seen once. On this clone: Other DNA sequences in the sample encode the same CDR3.

This CDR3 region has 11 residues. Trimming pared 1 base from V and 3 bases from J, leaving 4 bases between. CDR1 is GTSNPN and CDR2 is SVGIG in the germline V gene (reference sequence). The sequence was obtained from a woman in her seventies with COVID-19, enrolled during active disease. The rearrangement uses TRBV30 and TRBJ2-7, with no clear D. Sequencing input: peripheral blood. Here the CDR3 reads CAWSAGYEQYF. In DNA form, the CDR3 reads TGTGCCTGGAGTGCCGGCTACGAGCAGTACTTC. Looking up the rest from reference TRBV30 and TRBJ2-7 gives the full variable domain: SQTIHQWPATLVQPVGSPLSLECTVEGTSNPNLYWYRQAAGRGLQLLFYSVGIGQISSEVPQNLSASRPQDRQFILSSKKLLLSDSGFYLCAWSAGYEQYFGPGTRLTVT.